This section outlines one T cell receptor (beta chain) sequence together with its context. It has no known antigen specificity. No qualities accompany the bases; no much larger clone lies one base away. The immunoSEQ Assay, a bias-controlled multiplex PCR, was used to amplify TCRbeta CDR3 regions from genomic DNA. As for how the authors treated the data: Within the assay, amplification of reference gene primers was used to estimate how many nucleated cells each sample contained. To quantify the absolute abundance of each unique TCRbeta CDR3 rearrangement, sequence reads were collapsed and filtered. Productive Simpson clonality was computed per sample as the square root of Simpson's diversity index over productive rearrangements. The clones in this table, taken by TCRdb from immuneACCESS, are in-frame only. Not every clone is retained; where verified, under half of the shortfall comes from an unresolved V gene, and the cause of the rest is unknown. The V and J calls and clone size come from that table; D and trimming were worked out from the DNA. For this sample there are 100,000 to 150,000 clones; around four fifths appear just once. The top ten constitute around 16% of the sample.

This sample was included in a study of blood T cell repertoires in COVID-19 (TCRdb year 2020). General notes on the study: The collaborator samples originated in the United States, Italy and Spain and spanned the acute and convalescent phases of COVID-19. The sample metadata nearly always contained a de-identified subject ID, COVID-19 status, age in years and sex. The dataset comprised deeply sampled blood TCRbeta repertoires from subjects exposed to, actively infected with, or recovered from COVID-19. Where available, HLA class I and class II types were obtained from metadata supplied by the sample provider rather than from assay-based typing. A freely available public database, intended as a resource for researchers studying the immune response to SARS-CoV-2, is where the repertoires were released. Samples came from the ongoing ImmuneRACE study (first 160 participants) plus 1,254 subjects from 6 global collaborators. The prospective study material was composed of cDNA or gDNA derived from T cells, B-cell-depleted T cells, or PBMCs. Study-wide findings and limitations: The amount of clinical and demographic metadata varied by source and participant and was provided uncurated.

Collaborating institutions collected whole blood in K2EDTA tubes following their own protocols. For TCRbeta analysis, collaborators shipped samples in one of three forms: frozen whole blood, isolated PBMCs, or DNA extracted from either of those sample types. Source material: peripheral blood. The receptor was derived from a man in his sixties with active or convalescent COVID-19.

Here the CDR3 is given as CASRGTGSHEQYF. The DNA reads TGTGCCAGCAGGGGGACAGGGAGTCACGAGCAGTACTTC. The rearranged chain carries TRBV12-3 or TRBV12-4 and TRBJ2-7, and TRBD1 matches 9 of the central bases. The CDR3 runs 13 residues from the cysteine to the phenylalanine. The DNA shown is the 39-base CDR3, in frame from base 1. V ends up 6 bases short and J 5 bases short, with an unmatched junction base count of 5.